The rows below give T cell receptor beta chains drawn from one sample of a study of cytomegalovirus exposure and HLA in healthy donors. Assay used: immunoSEQ multiplex PCR; TCRdb lists only in-frame clones, some missing. The repertoire includes 35,000 to 40,000 clones, 74% of them detected once, and approximately 6% sits in the top ten. The sequencing input was PBMCs. These receptors all stem from a man aged 25-45 years in good health and CMV-seronegative. CDR3s include the opening cysteine and the closing phenylalanine or tryptophan. D genes are given only for firm matches. For some rows the clone size is stated as once, few or many, or as a class when expanded; others skip it.

j_call | d_call | v_call | clone_size | cdr3_aa | cdr3_nt
TRBJ2-1 | - | TRBV28 | - | CASSIPEGIPYNEQFF | TGTGCCAGCAGCATTCCGGAGGGGATACCCTACAATGAGCAGTTCTTC
TRBJ2-7 | - | TRBV29-1 | - | CSVECGYPYEQYF | TGCAGCGTTGAATGCGGATACCCTTACGAGCAGTACTTC
TRBJ2-1 | - | TRBV29-1 | few | CSVDRESTYNEQFF | TGCAGCGTCGACCGGGAATCGACTTACAATGAGCAGTTCTTC
TRBJ2-3 | TRBD2 | TRBV7-9 | - | CASSLGGVSTDTQYF | TGTGCCAGCAGCCTCGGGGGGGTTAGCACAGATACGCAGTATTTT
TRBJ1-2 | TRBD1 | TRBV25-1 | - | CASRGGQGARGYTF | TGTGCCAGCAGGGGGGGTCAGGGGGCGCGGGGCTACACCTTC
TRBJ1-2 | TRBD1 | TRBV29-1 | few | CSALGQGDGIVNYGYTF | TGCAGCGCCCTGGGACAGGGAGACGGAATAGTTAACTATGGCTACACCTTC
TRBJ2-3 | - | TRBV4-1 | once | CASLPMAGRRSTDTQYF | TGCGCCAGTCTACCTATGGCGGGCCGTCGAAGCACAGATACGCAGTATTTT
TRBJ2-1 | TRBD2 | TRBV19 | few | CASSSSGRYNEQFF | TGTGCCAGTAGTAGTAGCGGGAGGTACAATGAGCAGTTCTTC
TRBJ1-5 | - | TRBV2 | - | CASSGTYSNQPQHF | TGTGCCAGCAGTGGAACATACAGCAATCAGCCCCAGCATTTT
TRBJ1-2 | - | TRBV30 | once | CAWSDRNYGYTF | TGTGCCTGGAGTGACAGGAACTATGGCTACACCTTC
TRBJ2-3 | - | TRBV7-9 | - | CASSLAWGGGDTQYF | TGTGCCAGCAGCTTAGCATGGGGAGGTGGAGATACGCAGTATTTT
TRBJ1-1 | TRBD1 | TRBV28 | few | CASRYDRGNTEAFF | TGTGCCAGCAGATACGACAGGGGGAACACTGAAGCTTTCTTT
TRBJ2-7 | TRBD1 | TRBV7-9 | - | CASSLAGTGGYEQYF | TGTGCCAGCAGCTTAGCTGGGACAGGGGGCTACGAGCAGTACTTC
TRBJ1-4 | TRBD1 | TRBV5-4 | - | CASSLDRGEKLFF | TGTGCCAGCAGCTTGGACAGGGGGGAAAAACTGTTTTTT
TRBJ1-4 | - | TRBV27 | few | CASSLVQGREKLFF | TGTGCCAGCAGTTTGGTGCAGGGAAGAGAAAAACTGTTTTTT
TRBJ1-2 | - | TRBV5-1 | - | CASSLEFRADGYTF | TGCGCCAGCAGCTTGGAGTTCAGGGCGGACGGCTACACCTTC
TRBJ2-1 | - | TRBV4-1 | - | CASSQDLASLSHEQFF | TGCGCCAGCAGCCAAGATTTAGCCTCCCTGTCCCATGAGCAGTTCTTC
TRBJ2-4 | TRBD1 | TRBV7-9 | - | CSSSANRGLENIQYF | TGTTCCAGCAGCGCGAACAGGGGGCTCGAAAACATTCAGTACTTC
TRBJ2-7 | TRBD1 | TRBV7-9 | - | CASSAPGTGDYEQYF | TGTGCCAGCAGCGCCCCCGGGACAGGGGACTACGAGCAGTACTTC
TRBJ1-1 | - | TRBV27 | - | CASSLYSPTEAFF | TGTGCCAGCAGTTTGTACAGTCCCACTGAAGCTTTCTTT
TRBJ1-1 | - | TRBV9 | - | CASSVGAGMNTEAFF | TGTGCCAGCAGCGTAGGGGCAGGTATGAACACTGAAGCTTTCTTT
TRBJ2-2 | - | TRBV2 | - | CASRGDWNTGELFF | TGTGCCAGCAGGGGGGACTGGAACACCGGGGAGCTGTTTTTT
TRBJ1-2 | - | TRBV4-2 | once | CASSHPEGTRGYTF | TGTGCCAGCAGCCACCCCGAGGGAACGAGGGGCTACACCTTC
TRBJ2-7 | TRBD2 | TRBV6-1 | many | CASSGLGLPSYEQYF | TGTGCCAGCAGTGGTTTGGGACTACCGTCCTACGAGCAGTACTTC
TRBJ1-2 | - | TRBV15 | - | CATSRGGLRGYTF | TGTGCCACCAGCAGAGGGGGACTAAGGGGCTACACCTTC
TRBJ1-2 | TRBD1 | TRBV19 | - | CASSRGVQGRNYGYTF | TGTGCCAGTAGCAGGGGAGTACAGGGGCGCAACTATGGCTACACCTTC
TRBJ1-1 | - | TRBV11-2 | - | CASSPNLNTEAFF | TGTGCCAGCAGCCCCAACTTGAACACTGAAGCTTTCTTT
TRBJ2-7 | TRBD1 | TRBV19 | - | CASSTGTGYYEQYF | TGTGCCAGTAGTACGGGGACAGGTTACTACGAGCAGTACTTC
TRBJ2-7 | TRBD1 | TRBV18 | - | CASSPQGQSYEQYF | TGTGCCAGCTCACCACAGGGACAGTCCTACGAGCAGTACTTC
TRBJ1-2 | - | TRBV18 | - | CASSPIPRTDYTF | TGTGCCAGCTCACCCATTCCTCGGACAGACTACACCTTC
TRBJ1-2 | - | TRBV6-6 | few | CASSRVLAGGEVGYTF | TGTGCCAGCAGCCGTGTCCTTGCGGGGGGTGAGGTTGGCTACACCTTC